This TCR beta chain was profiled in a study of cytomegalovirus exposure and HLA in healthy donors. Whole-study context: Per a later analysis, the approximately 600 first-cohort and approximately 120 validation repertoires shared one platform. General study results and limits: The study found most TCR sequences rare, yet found some public TCRs in many donors. Investigators reported around 150 TCR beta chains as tied to cytomegalovirus. Confirmation was obtained in vitro that three CMV-associated chains are specific for CMV antigens.

Assay: immunoSEQ multiplex PCR; the TCRdb copy retains only in-frame clones and omits some. The repertoire includes 200,000 to 250,000 clones, over 80% of them detected once, and roughly 5.4% sits in the top ten. V lost 4 bases to trimming and J lost 2 bases, with 10 bases between them. Germline V lookup: CDR1 SGHAT, CDR2 FQNNGV. This CDR3 is 14 amino acids long. Concerning this clone itself: No antigen is known for it.

Material: PBMCs. This clonotype originated in a woman aged 18-35 years in good health and CMV-seronegative. The chain joins TRBV11-2 to TRBJ2-3; no clear D. In DNA form, the CDR3 reads TGTGCCAGCAGCTGGACGGCGACCACAGATACGCAGTATTTT. Translating it yields CASSWTATTDTQYF. The full variable domain, with the rest looked up from reference TRBV11-2 and TRBJ2-3, is EAGVAQSPRYKIIEKRQSVAFWCNPISGHATLYWYQQILGQGPKLLIQFQNNGVVDDSQLPKDRFSAERLKGVDSTLKIQPAKLEDSAVYLCASSWTATTDTQYFGPGTRLTVL.